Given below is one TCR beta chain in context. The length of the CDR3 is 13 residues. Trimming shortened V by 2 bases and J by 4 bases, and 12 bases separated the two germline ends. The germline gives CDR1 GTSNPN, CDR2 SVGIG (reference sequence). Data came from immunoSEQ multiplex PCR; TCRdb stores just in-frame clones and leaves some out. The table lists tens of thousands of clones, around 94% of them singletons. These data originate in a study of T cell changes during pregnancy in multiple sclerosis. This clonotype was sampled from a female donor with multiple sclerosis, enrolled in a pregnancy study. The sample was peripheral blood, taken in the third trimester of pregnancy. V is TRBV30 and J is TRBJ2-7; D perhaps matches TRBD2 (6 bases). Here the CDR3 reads CAWSQGGGYEQYF. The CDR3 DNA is TGTGCCTGGAGTCAGGGCGGAGGGTACGAGCAGTACTTC.